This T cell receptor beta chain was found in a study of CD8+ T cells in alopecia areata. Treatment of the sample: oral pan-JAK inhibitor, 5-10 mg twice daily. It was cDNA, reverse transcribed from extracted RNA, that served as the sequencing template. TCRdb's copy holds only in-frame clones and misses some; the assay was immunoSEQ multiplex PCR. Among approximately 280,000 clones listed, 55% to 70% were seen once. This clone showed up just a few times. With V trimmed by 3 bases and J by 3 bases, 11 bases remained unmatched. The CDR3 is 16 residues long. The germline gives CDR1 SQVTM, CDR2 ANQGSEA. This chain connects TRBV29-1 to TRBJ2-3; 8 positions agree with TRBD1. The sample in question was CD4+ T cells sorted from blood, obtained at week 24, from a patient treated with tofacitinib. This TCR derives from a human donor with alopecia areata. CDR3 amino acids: CSVDRFGQGATDTQYF. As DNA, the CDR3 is TGCAGCGTTGATCGTTTCGGGCAGGGGGCAACAGATACGCAGTATTTT.